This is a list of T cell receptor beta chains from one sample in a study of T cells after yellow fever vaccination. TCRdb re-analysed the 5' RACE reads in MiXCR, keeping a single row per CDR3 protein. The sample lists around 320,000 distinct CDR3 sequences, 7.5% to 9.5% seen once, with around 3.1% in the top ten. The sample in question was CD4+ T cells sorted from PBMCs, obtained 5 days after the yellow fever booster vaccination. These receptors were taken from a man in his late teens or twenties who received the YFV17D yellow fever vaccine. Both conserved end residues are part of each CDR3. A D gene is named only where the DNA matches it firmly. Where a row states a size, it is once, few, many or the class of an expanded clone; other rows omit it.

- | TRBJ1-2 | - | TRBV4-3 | TGCGCCAGCAGCCAGTTAAAGGCCTACGACTATGGCTACACCTTC | CASSQLKAYDYGYTF
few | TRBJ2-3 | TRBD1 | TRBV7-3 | TGTGCCAGCAGCGGACAGGGTGGGACAGATACGCAGTATTTT | CASSGQGGTDTQYF
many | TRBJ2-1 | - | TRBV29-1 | TGCAGCGTCGCTAGCGTAAACTACAATGAGCAGTTCTTC | CSVASVNYNEQFF
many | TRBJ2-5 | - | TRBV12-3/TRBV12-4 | TGTGCCAGCAAGTGGGGGAGCCACGGGACCCAGTACTTC | CASKWGSHGTQYF
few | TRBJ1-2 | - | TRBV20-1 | TGCAGTGCTAGGGGTGGGGTCGGGTCCTATGGCTACACCTTC | CSARGGVGSYGYTF
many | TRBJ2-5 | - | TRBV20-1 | TGCAGTGCTAGCTACGGTTGGTACCAAGAGACCCAGTACTTC | CSASYGWYQETQYF
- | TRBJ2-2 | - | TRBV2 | TGTGCCAGCAGTGAATACGGGGGCAACACCGGGGAGCTGTTTTTT | CASSEYGGNTGELFF
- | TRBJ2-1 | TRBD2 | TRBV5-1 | TGCGCCAGCAGCTTGGGTCCTAGCGGGGGGGACAATGAGCAGTTCTTC | CASSLGPSGGDNEQFF
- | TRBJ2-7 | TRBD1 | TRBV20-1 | TGCAGTGCTGGAGACAGGGCTCCGGGGTACGAGCAGTACTTC | CSAGDRAPGYEQYF
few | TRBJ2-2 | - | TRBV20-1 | TGCAGTGCTAGGGCTGACCTAGCCCCCGGGGAGCTGTTTTTT | CSARADLAPGELFF
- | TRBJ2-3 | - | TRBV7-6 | TGTGCCAGCAGCTTAGCCCTAACGGGGGCGGGCACAGATACGCAGTATTTT | CASSLALTGAGTDTQYF
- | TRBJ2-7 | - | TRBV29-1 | TGCAGCGTTGATGGGACGGGCGAGCAGTACTTC | CSVDGTGEQYF
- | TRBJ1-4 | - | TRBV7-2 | TGTGCCAGCAGCCAGGTTGCTGGTGAAAAACTGTTTTTT | CASSQVAGEKLFF
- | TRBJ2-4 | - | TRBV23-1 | TGCGCCAGCAGTCCGTACAGTCCTCATGGGGCCAAAAACATTCAGTACTTC | CASSPYSPHGAKNIQYF
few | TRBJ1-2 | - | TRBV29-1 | TGCAGCGTTGACAGGGCGGGAGGCTACACCTTC | CSVDRAGGYTF
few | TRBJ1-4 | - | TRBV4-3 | TGCGCCAGCAGCCAAGAATCAGGGCGACAAAAACTGTTTTTT | CASSQESGRQKLFF
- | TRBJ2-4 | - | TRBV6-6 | TGTGCCAGCAGTTACCAACCCGACAGTATCGGCATTCAGTACTTC | CASSYQPDSIGIQYF
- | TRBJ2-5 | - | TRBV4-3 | TGCGCCAGCTCCCCCGGGCCGGGGGCCAAGACCCAGTACTTC | CASSPGPGAKTQYF
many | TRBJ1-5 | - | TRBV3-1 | TGTGCCAGCAGCCAAGACACAGGTCTCAATCAGCCCCAGCATTTT | CASSQDTGLNQPQHF
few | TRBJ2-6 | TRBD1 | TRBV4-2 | TGTGCCAGCAGCCGCAGCTCGGGACAGATGACCAACGTCCTGACTTTC | CASSRSSGQMTNVLTF
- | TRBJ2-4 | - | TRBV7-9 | TGTGCCAGCAGCTTTGCCCCCGGGGCCAAAAACATTCAGTACTTC | CASSFAPGAKNIQYF
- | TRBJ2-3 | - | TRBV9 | TGTGCCAGCAGCGTAGAAGGAGCTGTAGATACGCAGTATTTT | CASSVEGAVDTQYF
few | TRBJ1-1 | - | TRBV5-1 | TGCGCCAGCAGCTTAGGGGACACAAACACTGAAGCTTTCTTT | CASSLGDTNTEAFF
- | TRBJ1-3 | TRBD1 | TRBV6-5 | TGTGCCAGCAGCCGCGACGGACAGGGTTCCGGAAACACCATATATTTT | CASSRDGQGSGNTIYF
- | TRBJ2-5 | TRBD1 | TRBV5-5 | TGTGCCAGCACCCCGTGGGACAGACAAGAGACCCAGTACTTC | CASTPWDRQETQYF
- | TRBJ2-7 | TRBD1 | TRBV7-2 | TGTGCCAGCAGCATACAGGGGGCCGTAGGCGAGCAGTACTTC | CASSIQGAVGEQYF
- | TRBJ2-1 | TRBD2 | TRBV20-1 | TGCAGTGCTAGTTCGGGGGGGCTGGGTGAGCAGTTCTTC | CSASSGGLGEQFF
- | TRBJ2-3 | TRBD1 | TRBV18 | TGTGCCAGCTCACCAGCAAACAGGGGAGATACGCAGTATTTT | CASSPANRGDTQYF
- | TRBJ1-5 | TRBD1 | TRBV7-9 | TGTGCCAGCAGCCGCGAACAGGGGGGGGTTGGTGTGTTCCAGCCCCAGCATTTT | CASSREQGGVGVFQPQHF
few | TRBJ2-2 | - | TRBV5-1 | TGCGCCAGCAGCCGGCAGGAGGTGAACACCGGGGAGCTGTTTTTT | CASSRQEVNTGELFF
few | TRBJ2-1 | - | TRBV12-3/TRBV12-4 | TGTGCCAGCAGATCTACGGGGGCCAACAATGAGCAGTTCTTC | CASRSTGANNEQFF
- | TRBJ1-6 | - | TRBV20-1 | TGCAGTGCTAATTCACCCCTCCACTTT | CSANSPLHF
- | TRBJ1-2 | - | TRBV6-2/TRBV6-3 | TGTGCCAGCAGTTACGAGGGGCTTGGCTATGGCTACACCTTC | CASSYEGLGYGYTF
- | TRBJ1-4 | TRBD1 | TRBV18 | TGTGCCAGCTCACCAGTGGGACAGGGGATGACTAATGAAAAACTGTTTTTT | CASSPVGQGMTNEKLFF
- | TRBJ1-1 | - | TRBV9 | TGTGCCAGCAGCGTAGGTACAGACCTGAACACTGAAGCTTTCTTT | CASSVGTDLNTEAFF
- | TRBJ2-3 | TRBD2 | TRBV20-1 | TGCAGTGCTAGAGATAAATGGGCGGGGGGGTCAGATACGCAGTATTTT | CSARDKWAGGSDTQYF
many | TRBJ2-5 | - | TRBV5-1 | TGCGCCAGCGCAGACATGGCCACTAGGCAAGAGACCCAGTACTTC | CASADMATRQETQYF
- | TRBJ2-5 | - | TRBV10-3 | TGTGCCACATCGTTAGACACCATAGAGACCCAGTACTTC | CATSLDTIETQYF
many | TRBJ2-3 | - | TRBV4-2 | TGTGCCAGCAGCCAAACCTGGACCTCCCCAGATACGCAGTATTTT | CASSQTWTSPDTQYF
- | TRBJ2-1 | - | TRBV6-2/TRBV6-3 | TGTGCCAGCACCCCTAAGGGGGCGGAGGGGGGATACAATGAGCAGTTCTTC | CASTPKGAEGGYNEQFF
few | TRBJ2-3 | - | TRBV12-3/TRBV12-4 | TGTGCCAGCAGTACTAGAGACACAGATACGCAGTATTTT | CASSTRDTDTQYF
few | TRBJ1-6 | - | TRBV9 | TGTGCCAGCAGCGTAGGAAGGAATTCACCCCTCCACTTT | CASSVGRNSPLHF
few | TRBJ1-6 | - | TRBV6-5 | TGTGCCAGCAGCTTCGGGGGTACGGTTTCACCCCTCCACTTT | CASSFGGTVSPLHF
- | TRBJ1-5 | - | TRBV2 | TGTGCCAGCAGTGACGGGCAGCCCCAGCATTTT | CASSDGQPQHF
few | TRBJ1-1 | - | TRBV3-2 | TGTGCCTGGGCGGAAGGTAGAGACACTGAAGCTTTCTTT | CAWAEGRDTEAFF
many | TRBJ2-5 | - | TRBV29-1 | TGCAGCGTTGATATTTCAGATCAAGAGACCCAGTACTTC | CSVDISDQETQYF
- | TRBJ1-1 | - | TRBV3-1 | TGTGCCAGCAGCCAAGATCGTGGGGGCCTAGCTTTCTTT | CASSQDRGGLAFF
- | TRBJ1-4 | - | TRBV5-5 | TGTGCCAGCAGCTTTCGGTTGGGGCCGGAAAAACTGTTTTTT | CASSFRLGPEKLFF
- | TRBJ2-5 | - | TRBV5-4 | TGTGCCAGCAGCTTGGCTAGTAAGAGCCAAGAGACCCAGTACTTC | CASSLASKSQETQYF
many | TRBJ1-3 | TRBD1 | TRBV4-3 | TGCGCCAGCAGCCAAGCTTTTAGGGGGCCTGGAAACACCATATATTTT | CASSQAFRGPGNTIYF
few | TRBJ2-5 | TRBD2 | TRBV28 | TGTGCCAGCAGTCCGACTAGCGGGGGAGCCCGAGAGACCCAGTACTTC | CASSPTSGGARETQYF
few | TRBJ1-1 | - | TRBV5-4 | TGTGCCAGCAGCTTGGGGCTGGGAGGGGGGAACACTGAAGCTTTCTTT | CASSLGLGGGNTEAFF
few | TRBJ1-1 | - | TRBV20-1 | TGCAGTGCCCTCACGGGTGGGGCCACTGAAGCTTTCTTT | CSALTGGATEAFF
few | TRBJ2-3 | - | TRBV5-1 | TGCGCCAGCAGCTTGAATATTGCCAGCTCGGCGGAGGAAGATACGCAGTATTTT | CASSLNIASSAEEDTQYF
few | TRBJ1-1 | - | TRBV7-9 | TGTGCCAGCAGCCCTAGGATCGGGGCTTTCTTT | CASSPRIGAFF
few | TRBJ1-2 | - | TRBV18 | TGTGCCAGCTCACCGGGCGAAGTAAACTATGGCTACACCTTC | CASSPGEVNYGYTF
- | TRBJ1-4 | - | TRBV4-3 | TGCGCCAGCAGCCAAGCCGCAATTGCAACTAATGAAAAACTGTTTTTT | CASSQAAIATNEKLFF
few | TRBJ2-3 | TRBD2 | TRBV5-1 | TGCGCCAGCAGCTTATCTAGCGGGGGAGGGGCAGATACGCAGTATTTT | CASSLSSGGGADTQYF
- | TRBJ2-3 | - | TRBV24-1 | TGTGCCACCAGTGATCCCATGCGTAGCACAGATACGCAGTATTTT | CATSDPMRSTDTQYF
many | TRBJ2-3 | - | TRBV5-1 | TGCGCCAGCAGCCCCGGATTTGAGGGCCCAGATACGCAGTATTTT | CASSPGFEGPDTQYF